This T cell receptor beta chain originates from a study of T cells in Graves' hyperthyroidism and ophthalmopathy. Study-level background: Peripheral blood sampling occurred at initial diagnosis, before any treatment. Study outcomes and limitations: Separation of ophthalmopathy from stable hyperthyroidism was achieved by a 13 V-J model. Most thyroid clonotypes with frequency above 0.001 were detected in blood.

The CDR3 runs 13 residues. CDR1 and CDR2 from the germline V gene are SGHTA and FQGTGA. V was shortened by 2 bases and J by 6 bases, with 11 bases between the two germline ends. There were TCR beta CDR3 regions amplified from RNA transcripts. HTBI primers were the set used in a first-round RT-PCR of the TCR CDR3. TCRdb called the multiplex PCR reads again in MiXCR, with one record for every CDR3 protein. This sample carries about 260,000 distinct CDR3 sequences, less than 30% of them seen once, and the ten largest clones take over 25%. Orbital computed tomography and thyroid ultrasound, together with serum TRAb and thyroxine and clinical symptoms, were used for diagnoses. Turning to this clonotype: What it binds is unknown.

The sequencing input was blood. This TCR derives from a middle-aged man with Graves' hyperthyroidism that later progressed to Graves' ophthalmopathy. This chain connects TRBV7-3 to TRBJ2-7; weak D call: TRBD2 (5 bases). CDR3: CASSLGPGVEQYF. CDR3 nucleotides: TGTGCCAGCAGCTTAGGGCCCGGGGTCGAGCAGTACTTC.